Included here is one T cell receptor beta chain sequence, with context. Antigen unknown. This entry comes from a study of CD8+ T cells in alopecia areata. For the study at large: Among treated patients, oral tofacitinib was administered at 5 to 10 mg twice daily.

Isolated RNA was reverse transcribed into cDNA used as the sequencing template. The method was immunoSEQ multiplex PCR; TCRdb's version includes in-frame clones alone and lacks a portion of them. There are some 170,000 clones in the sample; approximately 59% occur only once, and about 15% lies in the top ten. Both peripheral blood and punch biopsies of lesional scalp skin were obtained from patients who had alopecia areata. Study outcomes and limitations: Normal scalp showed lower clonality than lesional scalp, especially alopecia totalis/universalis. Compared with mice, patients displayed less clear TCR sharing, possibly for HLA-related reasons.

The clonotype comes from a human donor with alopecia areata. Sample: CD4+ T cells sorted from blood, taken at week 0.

The CDR3, as DNA: TGTGCCAGCTCACAGTCAGTGAACACTGAAGCTTTCTTT. Its translation is CASSQSVNTEAFF. The rearrangement joins TRBV18 to TRBJ1-1; no firm D call. Germline V gene data show CDR1 as KGHSH and CDR2 as LQKENI. V gave up 4 bases and J gave up 0 bases, with 6 bases separating them. The CDR3 length is 13 residues.